The TCR beta chain under discussion was sequenced for a study of beta chain bispecific antibodies for T cell cancers. Study outcomes and limitations: The leukemia cells, rather than normal T cells, gave most of the targeted TRBV signal. After anti-TRBV12 rather than anti-CD19 exposure, TRBV12-3 made up 98.9% less of total TRBV signal.

CDR1 MDHEN and CDR2 SYDVKM come from the germline V gene. CDR3 length: 12 residues. V was trimmed by 3 bases and J by 1 base, leaving 3 bases between them. MiXCR, applied by TCRdb to the 5' RACE reads, yields one record per CDR3 protein. The table shows about 20,000 distinct CDR3 sequences, with 2% to 2.5% occurring only once. The table lists this clonotype with many counts. What it binds is not known. T cells were expanded from blood mononuclear cells for three to four days with anti-CD3 OKT3 or CD3/CD28 beads. The source is a human donor in good health. Some clones in this sample may be carry-over from other donors' samples. Sequencing used healthy donor T cells cultured with leukemia cells, obtained from a culture containing a bispecific antibody targeting TCR Vbeta12. The V call is TRBV28, the J call TRBJ1-1; D is uncertain. CDR3 in amino acids: CASSFQNTEAFF. CDR3 sequence (DNA): TGTGCCAGCAGTTTTCAGAACACTGAAGCTTTCTTT.